This T cell receptor beta chain originates from a study of cytomegalovirus exposure and HLA in healthy donors. Vbeta (60) and Jbeta (13) primers were used in the PCR. Sequenced by immunoSEQ multiplex PCR; TCRdb stores in-frame clones only, minus some. The table has 150,000 to 200,000 clones, around 79% seen once; the top ten hold approximately 0.47%. Trimming stripped 0 bases from V and 4 bases from J, with 13 bases between. The CDR3 spans 15 residues. From germline, CDR1 is SGDLS and CDR2 YYNGEE. This receptor was obtained from a woman between 45 and 65 years old in good health and CMV-seronegative. The chain has TRBV9 and TRBJ1-1; tentative D call: TRBD1 (6 bases). The sample taken for sequencing was PBMCs. The CDR3 DNA follows: TGTGCCAGCAGCGTAGTTGGCGGGGGGGCCACTGAAGCTTTCTTT. Protein sequence: CASSVVGGGATEAFF. The full variable domain, with the rest looked up from reference TRBV9 and TRBJ1-1, is DSGVTQTPKHLITATGQRVTLRCSPRSGDLSVYWYQQSLDQGLQFLIQYYNGEERAKGNILERFSAQQFPDLHSELNLSSLELGDSALYFCASSVVGGGATEAFFGQGTRLTVV.